The T cell receptor beta chain described here comes from a study of cytomegalovirus exposure and HLA in healthy donors. General study findings and limits: Later analysis associated a missense DCLRE1C variant with TCR beta V- and J-gene trimming. A list of 150 or so TCR beta chains associated with cytomegalovirus was given. The classifier reportedly diagnosed cytomegalovirus status with high specificity and sensitivity. Earlier analysis found most TCR beta V segments productive about 87% or about 30% of the time.

The V gene's germline CDR1 is SGDLS and CDR2 YYNGEE. The CDR3 loop spans 15 amino acids. Trimming left V 4 bases short and J 4 bases short, with 17 bases between. Note on this clone: The antigen is undetermined.

The PCR used 60 Vbeta and 13 Jbeta primers. The method was immunoSEQ multiplex PCR; TCRdb's version includes in-frame clones alone and lacks a portion of them. The sample lists roughly 190,000 clones, around 83% occurring once. Sequenced sample: PBMCs. This receptor was identified in a woman aged 40-49 years in good health and CMV-seronegative. This chain links TRBV9 with TRBJ1-2, with D maybe TRBD1 (5 bases). CDR3 bases: TGTGCCAGCAGCCCCGGTGGGGGGGTAAGCTATGGCTACACCTTC. Its protein product is CASSPGGGVSYGYTF.